This T cell receptor beta chain derives from a study of T cell responses to AZD1222 COVID-19 vaccine (dated by TCRdb to the early 2020s). Concerning the study at large: TCR sequencing covered over 230 trial participants: roughly 200 given two doses of AZD1222 and approximately 25 given two doses of MenACWY control vaccine. Trial participants were enrolled by age into 18-55, 56-69 and 70-plus year subgroups, with roughly 160, 29 and 62 TCR-sequenced participants respectively. What the work shows at the level of the full study, not this receptor alone: Most participants were white British and females outnumbered males, and the authors suggested that clonal diversity may have been underestimated. Because no day 14 peak-response samples were available, repertoires were characterized only after the peak T cell response. Conclusions about previously exposed vaccinees were limited because only 5 or 6 AZD1222 recipients were SARS-CoV-2 seropositive at baseline. CD4 TCRs associated with the vaccine covered the entire spike protein, and the dominant responses were in regions 160-218 and 743-854. Reportedly, almost half of the unique spike-specific TCRs recognized epitopes lying outside the regions that are mutated in the B.1.351 and B.1.1.7 variants. Spike-specific TCR breadth and depth rose significantly after two AZD1222 doses compared with day 0 and with MenACWY recipients. In the small 56-69-year group, the increase in depth fell short of significance, most likely because of low power.

V loses 8 bases at its end and J loses 6 bases; junction bases beyond the gene matches: 9. The germline V gene (reference sequence) provides CDR1 WNHNN and CDR2 SYGVQD. Including cysteine and phenylalanine, the CDR3 has 13 amino acids. Kept here is only the CDR3 DNA, which spans 39 bases and is read in frame from base 1. The time point tag for this specimen amounts to: about 28 days (+/-7) after the second vaccine dose. The treatment or condition label, read with the paper, signifies: meningococcal conjugate vaccine given as trial control. Samples from vaccinated people were obtained from the UK trials COV001 and COV002, which included a single-blind randomized controlled phase 2/3 trial of AZD1222 (ChAdOx1 nCoV-19) in healthy adults. For TCRbeta chain sequencing, PBMC samples from trial participants were taken at day 0 and at day 28 after the second dose. About this clone: The antigen it recognizes is unknown. No per-base quality is available; no much larger clone lies one base away.

The CDR3 regions of human TCRbeta chains were analyzed by immunosequencing. The authors processed their data as follows. TCRs in the repertoires were matched against a reference library of SARS-CoV-2-specific TCRs that had been generated with the MIRA antigen-specificity platform. Breadth was defined as the fraction of unique TCRs that were SARS-CoV-2-associated. Depth was defined as the fraction of total T cells that were SARS-CoV-2-associated. Each spike-specific TCR was assigned to its reactive spike region and to a CD4 or CD8 class using the MIRA data. Log10-transformed breadth and depth values were compared by one-way ANOVA with Sidak's multiple comparisons tests. In TCRdb, the immuneACCESS table is reduced to in-frame sequences with V and J assigned. These tables do not hold every clone; where another copy was compared, an unresolved V gene accounts for under half, and the others remain unexplained. D and trimming were read from the DNA, whereas the V and J calls and clone size are those reported in that table. The sample table lists some 150,000 clones, roughly 85% of them with a count of one. The top ten constitute 7.9% of the sample.

Sequenced material: peripheral blood, taken 28 days after the second dose of the MenACWY control vaccine. The source is an adult who received the MenACWY meningococcal vaccine as a control. The chain joins TRBV10-1 to TRBJ1-2; 7 bases in the middle match TRBD1. The DNA sequence is as follows: TGCGCCAGCTCCTCGACAGGGAATCATGGCTACACCTTC. Translated, it reads CASSSTGNHGYTF.